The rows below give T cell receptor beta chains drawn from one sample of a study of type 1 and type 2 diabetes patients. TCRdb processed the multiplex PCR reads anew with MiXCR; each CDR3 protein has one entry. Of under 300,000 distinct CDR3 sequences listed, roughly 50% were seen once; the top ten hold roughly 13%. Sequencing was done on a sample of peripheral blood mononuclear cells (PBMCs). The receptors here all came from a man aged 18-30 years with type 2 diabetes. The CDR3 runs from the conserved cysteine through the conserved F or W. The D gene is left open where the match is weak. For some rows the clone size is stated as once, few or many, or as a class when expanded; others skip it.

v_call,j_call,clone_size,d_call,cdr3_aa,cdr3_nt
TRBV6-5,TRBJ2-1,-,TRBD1,CASSRDRGSYEQFF,TGTGCCAGCAGCCGCGACAGGGGATCTTACGAGCAGTTCTTC
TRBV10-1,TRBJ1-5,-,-,CASSEGGPGQQPQHF,TGCGCCAGCAGCGAGGGGGGACCCGGGCAACAGCCCCAGCATTTT
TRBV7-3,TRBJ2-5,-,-,CASSFGREETQYF,TGTGCCAGCAGCTTCGGTAGGGAAGAGACCCAGTACTTC
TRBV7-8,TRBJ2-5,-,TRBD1,CASGRSNRGRGETQYF,TGTGCCAGCGGTCGATCGAACAGGGGGCGAGGAGAGACCCAGTACTTC
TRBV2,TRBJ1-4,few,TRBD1,CASATGLGGDSEKLFF,TGTGCCAGCGCGACAGGGTTGGGAGGAGATTCTGAAAAACTGTTTTTT
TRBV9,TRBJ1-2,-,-,CASSVTGGGTGYTF,TGTGCCAGCAGCGTGACGGGGGGGGGCACTGGCTACACCTTC
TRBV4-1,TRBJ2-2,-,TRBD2,CASSQDRVAGAGTGELFF,TGCGCCAGCAGCCAAGACCGGGTAGCGGGGGCGGGCACCGGGGAGCTGTTTTTT
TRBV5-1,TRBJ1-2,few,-,CASSPDGGRTIYGYTF,TGCGCCAGCAGCCCGGACGGGGGCAGGACTATCTATGGCTACACCTTC
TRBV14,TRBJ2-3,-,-,CASSQDRRYTDTQYF,TGTGCCAGCAGCCAAGATAGACGGTACACAGATACGCAGTATTTT
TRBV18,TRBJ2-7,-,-,CASSPPYGSGLEQYF,TGTGCCAGCTCACCACCGTACGGTTCAGGGCTCGAGCAGTACTTC
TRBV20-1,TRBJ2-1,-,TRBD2,CSASGTTYEQFF,TGCAGTGCTAGCGGGACTACCTACGAGCAGTTCTTC
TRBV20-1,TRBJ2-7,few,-,CSASDKRSSYEQYF,TGCAGTGCTAGTGACAAGCGGAGCTCCTACGAGCAGTACTTC
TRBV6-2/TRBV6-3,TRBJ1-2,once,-,CASSYPDGYTF,TGTGCCAGCAGTTACCCTGATGGCTACACCTTC
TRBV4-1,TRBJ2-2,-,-,CASSLGQTTGELFF,TGCGCCAGCAGCTTGGGGCAGACCACCGGGGAGCTGTTTTTT
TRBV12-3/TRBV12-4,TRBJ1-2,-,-,CASSFAHGGYGYTF,TGTGCCAGCAGTTTTGCCCACGGGGGCTATGGCTACACCTTC
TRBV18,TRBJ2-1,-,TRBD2,CASSTEGRLAGGDNEQFF,TGTGCCAGCTCCACCGAGGGCCGACTAGCGGGGGGAGACAATGAGCAGTTCTTC
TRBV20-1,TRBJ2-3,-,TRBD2,CSAHTPGLAGGPLQSTDTQYF,TGCAGTGCGCATACCCCGGGACTAGCGGGGGGGCCCCTACAAAGCACAGATACGCAGTATTTT
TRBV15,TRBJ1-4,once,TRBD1,CATSGQGSEKLFF,TGTGCCACCAGTGGACAGGGATCCGAAAAACTGTTTTTT
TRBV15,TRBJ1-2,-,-,CATSTPRTRQISNYGYTF,TGTGCCACCAGCACCCCAAGAACACGACAGATTTCTAACTATGGCTACACCTTC
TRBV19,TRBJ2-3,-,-,CASSIGRASTDTQYF,TGTGCCAGTAGTATAGGGAGGGCGAGCACAGATACGCAGTATTTT
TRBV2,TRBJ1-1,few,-,CASSDLDGGTEAFF,TGTGCCAGCAGTGATCTAGATGGGGGCACTGAAGCTTTCTTT
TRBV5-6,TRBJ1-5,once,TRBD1,CASSMTGVSNQPQHF,TGTGCCAGCAGCATGACAGGGGTAAGCAATCAGCCCCAGCATTTT
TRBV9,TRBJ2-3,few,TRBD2,CASSVYSGLAGEADTQYF,TGTGCCAGCAGCGTATACAGCGGACTAGCGGGAGAGGCAGATACGCAGTATTTT
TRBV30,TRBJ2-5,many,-,CAWSVQGRAQYF,TGTGCCTGGAGTGTCCAGGGGAGGGCCCAGTACTTC
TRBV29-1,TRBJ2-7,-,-,CSALRDGYEQYF,TGCAGCGCCCTTCGGGACGGCTACGAGCAGTACTTC
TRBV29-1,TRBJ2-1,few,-,CSVEWATYNEQFF,TGCAGCGTTGAATGGGCGACCTACAATGAGCAGTTCTTC
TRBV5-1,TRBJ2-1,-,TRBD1,CASSLGTGLGEQFF,TGCGCCAGCAGCTTGGGGACAGGTCTGGGAGAGCAGTTCTTC
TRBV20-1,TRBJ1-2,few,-,CSARDSDSYGYTF,TGCAGTGCTAGAGATAGCGATAGCTATGGCTACACCTTC
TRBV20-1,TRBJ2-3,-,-,CSASEASTQYF,TGCAGTGCTAGTGAGGCCAGTACGCAGTATTTT
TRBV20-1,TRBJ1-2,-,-,CSARGGVNYGYTF,TGCAGTGCTAGGGGGGGGGTTAACTATGGCTACACCTTC
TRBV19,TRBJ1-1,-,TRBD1,CASSPQTGAEAFF,TGTGCCAGTAGTCCCCAGACAGGGGCTGAAGCTTTCTTT
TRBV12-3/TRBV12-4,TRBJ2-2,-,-,CANSFGGAYTGELFF,TGTGCCAACAGTTTTGGGGGCGCGTACACCGGGGAGCTGTTTTTT
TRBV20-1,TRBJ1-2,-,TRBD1,CSAAEQGSYGYTF,TGCAGTGCGGCCGAACAGGGGTCCTATGGCTACACCTTC
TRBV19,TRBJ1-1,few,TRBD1,CASSSDRTLNTEAFF,TGTGCCAGTAGTTCGGACAGGACCCTGAACACTGAAGCTTTCTTT
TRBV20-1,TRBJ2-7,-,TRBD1,CSARDRVSSEQYF,TGCAGTGCCCGGGACAGGGTGTCCTCCGAGCAGTACTTC
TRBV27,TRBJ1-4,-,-,CASSPLSSREKLFF,TGTGCCAGCAGTCCCTTGAGCTCAAGGGAAAAACTGTTTTTT
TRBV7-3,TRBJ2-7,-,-,CASSLDQGPYEQYF,TGTGCCAGCAGCTTGGACCAGGGCCCCTACGAGCAGTACTTC
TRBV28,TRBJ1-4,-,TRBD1,CASKTPGQGNEKLFF,TGTGCCAGTAAAACCCCGGGACAGGGGAATGAAAAACTGTTTTTT
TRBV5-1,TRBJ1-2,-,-,CASSLWRGGDQGYTF,TGCGCCAGCAGCTTGTGGAGAGGGGGGGACCAAGGCTACACCTTC